The following is a TCR beta chain sequence with its context. The assay was immunoSEQ multiplex PCR, and TCRdb's table has in-frame clones only and misses some. This sample has approximately 100,000 clones; roughly 80% occur once, and the top ten carry 20% to 25%. These data originate in a study of blood T cell repertoires in COVID-19. Background on the study: T cells, B-cell-depleted T cells, or PBMCs supplied cDNA or gDNA.

Trimming removed 1 base from V and 1 base from J, with 9 bases in between. CDR3 length: 15 residues. Germline loops: CDR1 KGHSH, CDR2 LQKENI. This sequence joins TRBV18 and TRBJ2-3, with D unresolved. The sample consisted of peripheral blood. The source of this sequence is a man between 65 and 79 years old with active or convalescent COVID-19. CDR3 coding DNA: TGTGCCAGCTCACCACAGCAGACTCGCACAGATACGCAGTATTTT. It translates to CASSPQQTRTDTQYF.